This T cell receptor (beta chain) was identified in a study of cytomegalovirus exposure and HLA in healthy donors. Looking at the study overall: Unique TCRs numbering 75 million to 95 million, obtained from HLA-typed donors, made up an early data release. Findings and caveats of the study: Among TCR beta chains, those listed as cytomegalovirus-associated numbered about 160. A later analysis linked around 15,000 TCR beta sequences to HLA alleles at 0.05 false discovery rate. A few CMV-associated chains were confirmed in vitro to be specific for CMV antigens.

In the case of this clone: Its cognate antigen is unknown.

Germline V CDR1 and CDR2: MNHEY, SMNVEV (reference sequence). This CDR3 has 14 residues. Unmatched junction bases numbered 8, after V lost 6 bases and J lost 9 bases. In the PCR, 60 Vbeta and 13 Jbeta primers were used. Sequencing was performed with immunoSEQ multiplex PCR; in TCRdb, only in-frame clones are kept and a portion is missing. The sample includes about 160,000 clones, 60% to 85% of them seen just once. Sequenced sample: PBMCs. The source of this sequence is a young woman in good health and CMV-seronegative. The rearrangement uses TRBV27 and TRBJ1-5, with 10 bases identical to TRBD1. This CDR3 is CASSKTGGNGPQHF. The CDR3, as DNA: TGTGCCAGCAGCAAGACAGGGGGCAATGGGCCCCAGCATTTT.